This T cell receptor (beta chain) was recorded in a study of blood T cell repertoires in COVID-19. Turning to the study itself: Some COVID-19 samples were acute and others convalescent; all came from the United States, Italy and Spain. T cells, B-cell-depleted T cells, or PBMCs provided the cDNA or gDNA that served as material.

Germline-derived CDR1 and CDR2 are LGHDT and YNNKEL (reference sequence). The V gene end was trimmed by 7 bases and the J gene end by 5 bases; junction bases not matched to a gene: 6. The CDR3 totals 14 residues. Per the study methods: Researchers report that nucleated cell counts were estimated from reference gene primer amplification. The method was immunoSEQ multiplex PCR; TCRdb's version includes in-frame clones alone and lacks a portion of them. Clonal size and the V and J genes are those of that table, whereas D and trimming came from the DNA. Of more than 110,000 clones in the sample, roughly 80% are singletons; the top ten hold approximately 4%.

This TCR derives from a woman aged 60-75 years with acute or convalescent COVID-19. Sequencing was carried out using peripheral blood. The chain employs TRBV3-1 (or the pseudogene TRBV3-2) and TRBJ2-1, with TRBD1 matching over 9 bases. The CDR3 sequence: CASTPGQGDNEQFF. The CDR3 region has the DNA TGTGCCAGCACCCCGGGACAGGGAGACAATGAGCAGTTCTTC.